Listed here are 11 T cell receptor beta chains from one sample, sequenced in a study of blood T cell repertoires in COVID-19. Using immunoSEQ multiplex PCR, the repertoire was profiled, and TCRdb retains in-frame clones only, with some absent. The top ten clones hold around 0.6% of a sample with more than 400,000 clones, 90% of them seen once. The sequenced material came from PBMCs or T cells enriched from blood (not recorded which). The source is a man aged 18 to 29 who had recovered from COVID-19.

The gene calls are TRBV7-2 and TRBJ2-7; TRBD1 matches at 9 bases. This CDR3 has 14 residues. CDR1 and CDR2 (germline): SGHTA, FQGNSA. With V trimmed by 5 bases and J by 5 bases, 7 bases remained unmatched. DNA of the CDR3: TGTGCCAGCAGCGCCGGGACAGGGCGCCACGAGCAGTACTTC. Encoded protein: CASSAGTGRHEQYF.

This chain joins TRBV28 and TRBJ1-3; D is unresolved. The germline V gene encodes CDR1 MDHEN and CDR2 SYDVKM. This CDR3 spans 14 amino acids. V shed 8 bases and J shed 0 bases, with 11 bases lying between them. CDR3 loop: CASSFGVSGNTIYF. The DNA of the CDR3 is TGTGCCAGCTCCTTCGGAGTCTCTGGAAACACCATATATTTT.

Concerning this clone itself: Other DNA sequences in this sample translate to the same CDR3. This chain joins TRBV5-1 and TRBJ2-5; 8 nucleotides line up with TRBD1. The CDR3 is 13 amino acids. The germline V gene has CDR1 SGHRS and CDR2 YFSETQ. After removal of 5 bases from V and 5 bases from J, the junction contained 5 bases not matched to a gene. In DNA form, the CDR3 reads TGCGCCAGCAGTCCAGGACAGGGCGAGACCCAGTACTTC. Its protein is CASSPGQGETQYF.

The V call is TRBV3-1 (or the pseudogene TRBV3-2), the J call TRBJ1-6; TRBD1 is a possible D gene (6 bases). The CDR3 runs 15 residues. V lost 0 bases and J 11 bases, leaving 14 bases between the germline ends. In germline, CDR1 is LGHDT, CDR2 YNNKEL (reference sequence). CDR3 DNA sequence: TGTGCCAGCAGCCAAGATGACGGCCCAGGGGCACCCCTCCACTTT. It translates to CASSQDDGPGAPLHF.

This clone is a singleton in its sample. This chain joins TRBV7-9 and TRBJ1-4; maybe TRBD1 (6 bases). This CDR3 has 18 residues. Germline V gives CDR1 SEHNR, CDR2 FQNEAQ (reference sequence). V was shortened by 4 bases and J by 3 bases, with 21 bases between the two germline ends. CDR3 DNA sequence: TGTGCCAGCAGCTGGCGATTTGACCCAGGGGCGGCTAATGAAAAACTGTTTTTT. Translating it yields CASSWRFDPGAANEKLFF.

The rearrangement uses TRBV5-6 and TRBJ1-2; the D gene is possibly TRBD1 (6 bases). This CDR3 contains 14 residues. In germline, CDR1 is SGHDT, CDR2 YYEEEE. V dropped 3 bases and J dropped 2 bases, with 11 bases sitting between them. CDR3 region: CASSSGTKNYGYTF. CDR3 DNA sequence: TGTGCCAGCAGCTCCGGGACAAAAAACTATGGCTACACCTTC.

This chain links TRBV13 with TRBJ2-7, with a tentative D call TRBD1 (6 bases). This CDR3 region has 15 residues. The V end was cut by 4 bases, the J end by 5 bases, with 18 bases between. Germline values: CDR1 PRHDT, CDR2 FYEKMQ (reference sequence). The CDR3 loop is CASSSRGHQAHEQYF. CDR3 sequence (DNA): TGTGCCAGCAGCTCTAGGGGACACCAGGCCCACGAGCAGTACTTC.

The chain has TRBV27 and TRBJ1-2, with D perhaps TRBD1 (6 bases). This CDR3 comprises 15 residues. Germline assignment: CDR1 MNHEY and CDR2 SMNVEV (reference sequence). The ends were cut back, 2 bases at V and 4 bases at J, with 14 bases in the middle. DNA of the CDR3: TGTGCCAGCAGTTTAATTTCCACAGGGAGCTATGGCTACACCTTC. Its translation: CASSLISTGSYGYTF.

This chain connects TRBV19 to TRBJ2-7, with TRBD2 as a possible D gene (5 bases). The V gene lost 3 bases and the J gene lost 2 bases, with 14 bases spanning the gap. This CDR3 region has 15 residues. Germline lookup yields CDR1 LNHDA and CDR2 SQIVND (reference sequence). DNA of the CDR3: TGTGCCAGTAGTATTGTCTACCGGGGTGCCTACGAGCAGTACTTC. This translates into CASSIVYRGAYEQYF. Full variable domain (rest looked up from reference TRBV19 and TRBJ2-7): DGGITQSPKYLFRKEGQNVTLSCEQNLNHDAMYWYRQDPGQGLRLIYYSQIVNDFQKGDIAEGYSVSREKKESFPLTVTSAQKNPTAFYLCASSIVYRGAYEQYFGPGTRLTVT.

The chain carries TRBV5-1 and TRBJ2-1; 10 nucleotides match TRBD2. Germline CDR1 reads SGHRS; CDR2 reads YFSETQ. CDR3 length equals 19 residues. V lost 1 base to trimming and J lost 7 bases; unmatched junction nucleotides: 17. The CDR3 protein is CASSLQPSRLAGELNEQFF. For the CDR3, the DNA is TGCGCCAGCAGCTTGCAACCCTCCCGACTAGCGGGTGAGTTAAATGAGCAGTTCTTC.

The V and J genes are TRBV6-5 and TRBJ2-5; D unresolved. The germline V gene encodes CDR1 MNHEY and CDR2 SVGAGI. Trimming shortened V by 7 bases and J by 0 bases, and 12 bases separated the two germline ends. This CDR3 has 14 amino acids. The CDR3 nucleotides are TGTGCCAGCACCTTGGCACAGTACCAAGAGACCCAGTACTTC. Translated: CASTLAQYQETQYF.